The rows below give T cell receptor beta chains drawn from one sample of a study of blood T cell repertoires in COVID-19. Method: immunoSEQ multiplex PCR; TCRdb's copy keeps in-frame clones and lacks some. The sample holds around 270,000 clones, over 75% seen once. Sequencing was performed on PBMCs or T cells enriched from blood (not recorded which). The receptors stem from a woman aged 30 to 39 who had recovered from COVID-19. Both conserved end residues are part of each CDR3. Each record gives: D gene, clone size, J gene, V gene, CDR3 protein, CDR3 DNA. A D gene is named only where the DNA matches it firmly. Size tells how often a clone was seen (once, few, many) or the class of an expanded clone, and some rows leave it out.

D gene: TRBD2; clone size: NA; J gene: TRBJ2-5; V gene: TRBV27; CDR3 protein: CASSQSSGSYETQYF; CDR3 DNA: TGTGCCAGCAGCCAATCCAGCGGGAGCTATGAGACCCAGTACTTC
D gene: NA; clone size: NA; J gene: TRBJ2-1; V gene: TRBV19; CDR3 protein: CATRYGASTTYNEQFF; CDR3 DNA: TGTGCCACCAGGTATGGGGCTTCGACGACCTACAATGAGCAGTTCTTC
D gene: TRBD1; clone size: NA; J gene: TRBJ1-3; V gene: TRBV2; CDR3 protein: CASRPTGDLIGNTIYF; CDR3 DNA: TGTGCCAGCAGACCCACAGGGGATTTGATTGGAAACACCATATATTTT
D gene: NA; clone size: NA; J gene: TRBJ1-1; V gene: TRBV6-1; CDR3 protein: CASSEASAGLSEAFF; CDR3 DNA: TGTGCCAGCAGTGAAGCCTCCGCGGGACTGAGTGAAGCTTTCTTT
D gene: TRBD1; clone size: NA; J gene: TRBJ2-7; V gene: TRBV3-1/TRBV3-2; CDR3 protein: CASSRGQGSEQYF; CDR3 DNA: TGTGCCAGCAGCCGCGGACAGGGTTCCGAGCAGTACTTC
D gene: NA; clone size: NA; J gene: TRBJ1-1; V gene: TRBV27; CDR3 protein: CASSPNRDTEAFF; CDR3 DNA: TGTGCCAGCAGTCCAAACAGGGACACTGAAGCTTTCTTT
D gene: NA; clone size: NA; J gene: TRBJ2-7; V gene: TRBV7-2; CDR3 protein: CASSLNRASPYEQYF; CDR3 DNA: TGTGCCAGCAGCCTGAACAGGGCTTCTCCCTACGAGCAGTACTTC
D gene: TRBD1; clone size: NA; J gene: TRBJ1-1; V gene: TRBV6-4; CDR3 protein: CASSDKGSGGTEAFF; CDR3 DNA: TGTGCCAGCAGTGACAAGGGGTCAGGGGGCACTGAAGCTTTCTTT
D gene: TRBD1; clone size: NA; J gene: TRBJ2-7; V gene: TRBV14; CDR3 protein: CASSQAPGQSYEQYF; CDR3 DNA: TGTGCCAGCAGCCAAGCTCCGGGACAGTCGTACGAGCAGTACTTC
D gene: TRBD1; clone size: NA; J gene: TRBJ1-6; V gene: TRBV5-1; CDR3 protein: CASSLGMGQTNSPLHF; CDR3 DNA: TGCGCCAGCAGCTTGGGTATGGGACAGACTAATTCACCCCTCCACTTT
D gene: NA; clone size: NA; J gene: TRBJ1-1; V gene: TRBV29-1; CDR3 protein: CSGYSGAEAFF; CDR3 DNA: TGCAGCGGTTACTCAGGGGCTGAAGCTTTCTTT
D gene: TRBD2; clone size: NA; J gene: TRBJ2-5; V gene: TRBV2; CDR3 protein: CASTELAGAETQYF; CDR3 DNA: TGTGCCAGCACTGAACTAGCGGGAGCTGAGACCCAGTACTTC
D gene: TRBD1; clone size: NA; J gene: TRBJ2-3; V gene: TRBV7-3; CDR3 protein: CASSRTGGADTQYF; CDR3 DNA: TGTGCCAGCAGCAGGACAGGGGGCGCAGATACGCAGTATTTT
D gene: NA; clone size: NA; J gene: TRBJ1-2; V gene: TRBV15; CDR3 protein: CATSIQSLGPYGYTF; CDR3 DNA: TGTGCCACCAGCATACAGAGTTTAGGTCCCTATGGCTACACCTTC
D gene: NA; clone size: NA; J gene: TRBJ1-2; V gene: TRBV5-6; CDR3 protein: CASSSWTAYNYGYTF; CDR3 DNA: TGTGCCAGCAGCTCCTGGACAGCATATAACTATGGCTACACCTTC
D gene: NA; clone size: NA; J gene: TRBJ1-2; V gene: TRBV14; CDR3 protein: CASSQDRAGGYTF; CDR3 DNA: TGTGCCAGCAGCCAAGATCGCGCGGGCGGCTACACCTTC
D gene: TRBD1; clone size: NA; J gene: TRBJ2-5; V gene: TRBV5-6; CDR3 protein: CASSFRQGVGETQYF; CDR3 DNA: TGTGCCAGCAGCTTCCGACAGGGGGTCGGAGAGACCCAGTACTTC
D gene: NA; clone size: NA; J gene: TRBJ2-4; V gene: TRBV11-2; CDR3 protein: CASSLRLQGSKNIQYF; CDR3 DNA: TGTGCCAGCAGCTTAAGGCTACAGGGTTCCAAAAACATTCAGTACTTC
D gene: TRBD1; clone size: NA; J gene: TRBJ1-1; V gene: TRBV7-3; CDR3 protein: CASRTRDSSNTEAFF; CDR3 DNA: TGTGCCAGCAGAACTAGGGACAGTTCGAACACTGAAGCTTTCTTT
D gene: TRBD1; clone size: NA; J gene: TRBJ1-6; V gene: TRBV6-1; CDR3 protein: CASSEKGASSYNSPLHF; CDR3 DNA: TGTGCCAGCAGTGAAAAGGGGGCGAGCTCCTATAATTCACCCCTCCACTTT
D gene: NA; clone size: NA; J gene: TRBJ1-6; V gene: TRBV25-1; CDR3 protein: CATSLELYNSPLHF; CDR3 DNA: TGTGCCACCAGCCTAGAGCTATATAATTCACCCCTCCACTTT
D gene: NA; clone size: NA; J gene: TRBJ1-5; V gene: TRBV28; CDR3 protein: CASRNSDRSYQPQHF; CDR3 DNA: TGTGCCAGCAGAAACTCCGACAGGTCCTATCAGCCCCAGCATTTT
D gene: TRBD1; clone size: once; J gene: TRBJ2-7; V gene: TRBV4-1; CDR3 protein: CASSHYRGLLSYEQYF; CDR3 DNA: TGCGCCAGCAGCCATTACAGGGGGCTACTATCCTACGAGCAGTACTTC
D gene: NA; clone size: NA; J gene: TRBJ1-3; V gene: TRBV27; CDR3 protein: CASTSLVGAGNTIYF; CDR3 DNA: TGTGCCAGCACCTCATTGGTGGGAGCTGGAAACACCATATATTTT
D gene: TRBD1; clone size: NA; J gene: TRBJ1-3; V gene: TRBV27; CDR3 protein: CASSPGGATGNTIYF; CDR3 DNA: TGTGCCAGCAGTCCAGGGGGCGCTACTGGAAACACCATATATTTT
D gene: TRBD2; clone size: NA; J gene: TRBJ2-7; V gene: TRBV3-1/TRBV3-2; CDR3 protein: CASSQPGLPYEQYF; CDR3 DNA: TGTGCCAGCAGCCAGCCGGGACTACCCTACGAGCAGTACTTC
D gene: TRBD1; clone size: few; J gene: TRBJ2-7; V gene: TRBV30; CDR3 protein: CAWSGGTGAYEQYF; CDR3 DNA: TGTGCCTGGAGCGGGGGGACAGGGGCCTACGAGCAGTACTTC
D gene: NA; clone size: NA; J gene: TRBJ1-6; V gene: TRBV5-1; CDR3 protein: CASSLDGQNNSPLHF; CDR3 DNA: TGCGCCAGCAGCTTGGACGGACAGAATAATTCACCCCTCCACTTT
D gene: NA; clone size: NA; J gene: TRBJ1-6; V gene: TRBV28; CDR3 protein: CATILGLSGGSSPLHF; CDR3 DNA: TGTGCCACCATACTGGGCCTTTCGGGGGGATCATCACCCCTCCACTTT
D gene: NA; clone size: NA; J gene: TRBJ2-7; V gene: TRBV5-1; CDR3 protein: CASSLGPAARDTPYEQYF; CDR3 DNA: TGCGCCAGCAGCTTGGGGCCCGCGGCCCGGGACACTCCATACGAGCAGTACTTC
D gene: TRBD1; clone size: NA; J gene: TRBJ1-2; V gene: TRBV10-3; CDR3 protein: CAISERGQEVGRGYGYTF; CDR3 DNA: TGTGCCATCAGTGAGAGGGGACAGGAAGTGGGAAGGGGCTATGGCTACACCTTC
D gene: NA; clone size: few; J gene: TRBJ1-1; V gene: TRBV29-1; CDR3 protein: CSAGPRVNTEAFF; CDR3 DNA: TGCAGCGCCGGCCCCAGGGTGAACACTGAAGCTTTCTTT
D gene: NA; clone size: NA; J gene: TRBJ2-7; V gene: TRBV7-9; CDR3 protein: CASSPRDTIYEQYF; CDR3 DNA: TGTGCCAGCAGCCCCAGGGACACCATCTACGAGCAGTACTTC
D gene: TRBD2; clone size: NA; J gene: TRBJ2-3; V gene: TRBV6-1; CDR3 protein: CASSDDSRTSGAYTQYF; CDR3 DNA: TGTGCCAGCAGTGACGACTCCCGGACTAGCGGCGCTTATACGCAGTATTTT
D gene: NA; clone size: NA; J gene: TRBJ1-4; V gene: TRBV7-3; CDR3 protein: CASSQRAGSNEKLFF; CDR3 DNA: TGTGCCAGCAGCCAAAGGGCGGGGTCTAATGAAAAACTGTTTTTT
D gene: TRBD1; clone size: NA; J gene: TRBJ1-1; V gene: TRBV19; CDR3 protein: CASSPTGTGATEAFF; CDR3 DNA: TGTGCCAGTAGTCCGACCGGGACAGGGGCCACTGAAGCTTTCTTT